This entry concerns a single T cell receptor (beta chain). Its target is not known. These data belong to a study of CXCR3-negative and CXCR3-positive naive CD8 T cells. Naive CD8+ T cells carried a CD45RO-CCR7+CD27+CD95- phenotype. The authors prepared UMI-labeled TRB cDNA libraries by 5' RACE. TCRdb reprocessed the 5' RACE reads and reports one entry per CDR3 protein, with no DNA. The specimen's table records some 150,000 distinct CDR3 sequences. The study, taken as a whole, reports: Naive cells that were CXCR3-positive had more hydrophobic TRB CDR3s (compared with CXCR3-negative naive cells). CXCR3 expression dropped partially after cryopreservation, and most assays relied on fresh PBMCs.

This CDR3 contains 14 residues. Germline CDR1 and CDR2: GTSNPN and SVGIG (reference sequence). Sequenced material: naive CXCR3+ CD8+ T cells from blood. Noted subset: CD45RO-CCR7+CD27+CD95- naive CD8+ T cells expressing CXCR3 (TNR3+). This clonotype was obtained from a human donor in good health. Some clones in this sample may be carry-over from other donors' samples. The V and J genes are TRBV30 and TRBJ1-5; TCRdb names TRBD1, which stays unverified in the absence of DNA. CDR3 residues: CAWSVVLGDQPQHF.